This section outlines one T cell receptor (beta chain) sequence together with its context. This sample is part of a study of blood T cell repertoires in COVID-19. Study at large: PBMCs, B-cell-depleted T cells, or T cells provided the cDNA or gDNA that made up the material.

Profiled with immunoSEQ multiplex PCR; TCRdb holds only in-frame clones, not every one. The sample has approximately 150,000 clones, 81% seen once. The CDR3 is made up of 22 amino acids. Assignments of participants to cohorts depended upon their own reported clinical history. The gene calls are TRBV21-1 and TRBJ2-7; no check of the table's D call, TRBD2, against the DNA was made. TRBV21-1 is reported as a pseudogene. This sequence originates from a woman aged 40 to 55 with acute COVID-19. Sequencing input: PBMCs or T cells enriched from blood (not recorded which). The CDR3 protein is CASSNYPRQGTSGSLTTYEQYV. DNA of the CDR3: TGTGCCAGCAGCAATTATCCCCGACAGGGGACTAGCGGGAGCTTAACGACCTACGAGCAGTACGTC.